The 2 T cell receptor beta chains reported below all come from one sample, sequenced in a study of CD4 T cells in relation to SARS-CoV-2 and coronaviruses. Libraries were prepared by immunoSEQ multiplex PCR; TCRdb keeps only in-frame clonotypes and omits some of them. The sample contains under 30,000 clones, less than 80% of which appear only once. Before the COVID-19 pandemic, during about 2011-2018, CD4+ T cells were taken from unexposed donors. Isolation of CD4+ T cells took place after approximately 10 days in culture. Their antigens remain unidentified. Sequencing was done on a sample of CD4+ T cells from PBMCs, cultured in vitro. The receptors were sampled from a human donor in good health.

This chain uses TRBV4-2 with TRBJ1-1; D is unclear. The germline V gene has CDR1 LGHNA and CDR2 YNFKEQ. V was trimmed by 6 bases and J by 0 bases, leaving 14 bases between them. CDR3 length: 15 amino acids. CDR3 amino acids: CASSHLQIMNTEAFF. For the CDR3, the DNA is TGTGCCAGCAGTCACCTTCAGATAATGAACACTGAAGCTTTCTTT.

The chain recombines TRBV4-1 with TRBJ1-4; no clear D gene. V lost 0 bases and J lost 10, with 12 bases in between. The CDR3 covers 14 residues. Germline V gene data show CDR1 as MGHRA and CDR2 as YSYEKL. Here the CDR3 reads CASSQDHGVGKLFF. The CDR3 DNA reads TGCGCCAGCAGCCAAGATCACGGGGTTGGAAAACTGTTTTTT.